This TCR beta chain derives from a study of blood T cell repertoires in COVID-19 (dated by TCRdb to 2020 to 2022). As for the study more broadly: Samples from collaborators originated in the United States, Italy and Spain and spanned both the acute and convalescent phases of COVID-19. The prospective study material was composed of cDNA or gDNA derived from T cells, B-cell-depleted T cells, or PBMCs. The dataset comprised deeply sampled blood TCRbeta repertoires from subjects exposed to, actively infected with, or recovered from COVID-19. The repertoires were made available in a free public database intended to serve as a resource for research on the immune response to SARS-CoV-2. The samples were drawn from two sources: the first 160 participants of the ongoing ImmuneRACE study, and about 1,300 subjects contributed by 6 global collaborators. Nearly every sample came with metadata listing a de-identified subject ID, COVID-19 status, age in years and sex. HLA class I and class II types, where available, came from metadata supplied by the sample provider rather than from assay-based typing. Broad study findings and their caveats: The quantity of clinical and demographic metadata differed by source and by participant and was supplied without curation.

This clone occurred once. This receptor's antigen is unknown. Qualities for individual bases were not recorded, and no much larger clone is one base off. TCRbeta CDR3 regions were amplified from genomic DNA by means of the immunoSEQ Assay, a bias-controlled multiplex PCR. For the original study's pipeline: Within the assay, amplification of reference gene primers was used to estimate how many nucleated cells each sample contained. Sequence reads were collapsed and filtered to measure the absolute abundance of every unique TCRbeta CDR3 rearrangement. For each sample, productive Simpson clonality was calculated as the square root of Simpson's diversity index over productive rearrangements. TCRdb holds this immuneACCESS table with in-frame rearrangements only. Some clones are missing; in checked studies, unresolved V genes explain under half, and the rest has no known cause. The D gene and trimming were derived from the DNA, and the V and J assignments and clone size from that table. A total of roughly 180,000 clones appear in this sample, roughly 80% of them only once. Clones ranked in the top ten supply roughly 11% of the sample.

In Seattle, one collaborating source enrolled patients while the infection was active and tracked those patients longitudinally over the course of disease. Whole blood was collected in K2EDTA tubes by collaborating institutions according to the institutions' own protocols. Collaborator samples were shipped for TCRbeta analysis as frozen whole blood, isolated PBMCs, or DNA extracted from either sample type. This receptor was identified in a woman aged 40 to 49 with COVID-19, enrolled during active disease. Sequencing was carried out using peripheral blood.

The CDR3 protein: CASSSREEAFF. The nucleotides are TGTGCCAGCAGCTCTAGGGAGGAAGCTTTCTTT. In this chain, TRBV28 is recombined with TRBJ1-1, with an unclear D gene assignment. Between the V and J ends, shortened by 6 bases and 8 bases respectively, the junction contains 10 bases. From a lookup of the germline V gene, CDR1 and CDR2 are MDHEN and SYDVKM. The CDR3 measures 11 amino acids from cysteine to phenylalanine. Only the CDR3 portion is preserved as DNA: 33 bases, with reading frame beginning at the first base. The variable domain in full, with residues beyond the CDR3 obtained from the reference TRBV28 and TRBJ1-1 genes, is DVKVTQSSRYLVKRTGEKVFLECVQDMDHENMFWYRQDPGLGLRLIYFSYDVKMKEKGDIPEGYSVSREKKERFSLILESASTNQTSMYLCASSSREEAFFGQGTRLTVV.